This TCR beta chain was recovered during a study of control samples from healthy donors and cancer patients. Clones were sequenced by immunoSEQ multiplex PCR, and TCRdb holds only the in-frame ones, with some missing. The sample has 150,000 to 180,000 clones, about 94% seen once; the top ten hold 5.7%. The receptor was isolated from a man aged 40-49 years in good health. Source material: blood.

The CDR3 DNA reads as TGTGCCAGCAGTTTACAGGGTAAAATAAACACTGAAGCTTTCTTT. Its protein is CASSLQGKINTEAFF. The chain recombines TRBV27 with TRBJ1-1; a weak D match, TRBD1 (5 bases). Germline-derived CDR1 and CDR2 are MNHEY and SMNVEV (reference sequence). This CDR3 spans 15 amino acids. V was cut by 2 bases and J by 2 bases, with 12 bases left in between.